This is a list of T cell receptor beta chains from one sample in a study of cytomegalovirus exposure and HLA in healthy donors. Assay used: immunoSEQ multiplex PCR; TCRdb lists only in-frame clones, some missing. Here the sample spans 120,000 or so clones, approximately 77% being singletons. Sequencing used PBMCs. Receptor source: a young man in good health and CMV-seronegative. Each CDR3 is given with its conserved first and last residue. The D gene is left open where the match is weak. Expanded clones get a size class; other rows say once, few or many, or leave the size out.

clone_size,d_call,v_call,j_call,cdr3_nt,cdr3_aa
NA,NA,TRBV4-3,TRBJ2-7,TGCGCCAGCAGTCGCGACTCAACCTACGAGCAGTACTTC,CASSRDSTYEQYF
NA,NA,TRBV6-6,TRBJ1-1,TGTGCCAGCAGTTTAAGAGGGTTGAAAACTGAAGCTTTCTTT,CASSLRGLKTEAFF
NA,TRBD2,TRBV19,TRBJ2-3,TGTGCCAGTACTCCAACGGCGGGGGAGCCCACAGATACGCAGTATTTT,CASTPTAGEPTDTQYF
NA,NA,TRBV25-1,TRBJ2-2,TGTGCCAGCAGTGAATACGGTGACACCGGGGAGCTGTTTTTT,CASSEYGDTGELFF
NA,NA,TRBV5-4,TRBJ1-6,TGTGCCAGCAGATCCGACAGCCTTAATTCACCCCTCCACTTT,CASRSDSLNSPLHF
NA,TRBD1,TRBV7-3,TRBJ1-1,TGTGCCAGCAGCCCCGGACAGGGATCGAACACTGAAGCTTTCTTT,CASSPGQGSNTEAFF
once,NA,TRBV13,TRBJ1-1,TGTGCCAGCAGCTTAGTACAGGGGAACACTGAAGCTTTCTTT,CASSLVQGNTEAFF
NA,TRBD1,TRBV6-5,TRBJ1-2,TGTGCCAGCGGGACAGGGGGCTATAACTATGGCTACACCTTC,CASGTGGYNYGYTF
NA,NA,TRBV5-1,TRBJ2-3,TGCGCCAGCAGCCTGGGCACTGGACCACTAGGCACAGATACGCAGTATTTT,CASSLGTGPLGTDTQYF
NA,TRBD1,TRBV11-3,TRBJ2-2,TGTGCCAGCAGCCGGGACAGGGGGAACACCGGGGAGCTGTTTTTT,CASSRDRGNTGELFF
NA,TRBD1,TRBV6-5,TRBJ1-5,TGTGCCAGCAGTTACTCGGGCAGGGGGGAGGAAACCCAGCATTTT,CASSYSGRGEETQHF